Each of the 9 T cell receptor beta chains below was sequenced from the same sample in a study of T cells after yellow fever vaccination. TCRdb re-analysed the 5' RACE reads in MiXCR, keeping a single row per CDR3 protein. The repertoire holds over 300,000 distinct CDR3 sequences, with around 6.8% as singletons. The sample in question was PBMCs, obtained 35 to 50 days after the first yellow fever vaccination. These receptors originate from a man between 18 and 29 years old who received the YFV17D yellow fever vaccine.

This clonotype was counted ten times or more. The chain couples TRBV7-2 to TRBJ2-5; D might be TRBD2 (6 bases). Germline lookup yields CDR1 SGHTA and CDR2 FQGNSA. Trimming cost V 6 bases and J 5 bases, with 22 bases left between them. The CDR3 extends over 16 amino acids. The CDR3: CASSAIGSVLVETQYF. As DNA, the CDR3 is TGTGCCAGCAGTGCCATCGGGAGCGTTTTGGTGGAGACCCAGTACTTC.

This chain connects TRBV6-5 to TRBJ1-1; no clear D gene. The germline gives CDR1 MNHEY, CDR2 SVGAGI. The CDR3 covers 13 residues. Trimming stripped 2 bases from V and 7 bases from J, with 11 bases between. CDR3 sequence reads: CASSYAGGGEAFF. The CDR3 nucleotides are TGTGCCAGCAGTTACGCGGGCGGCGGTGAAGCTTTCTTT.

This clonotype was seen at least ten times. This chain uses TRBV12-3 or TRBV12-4 with TRBJ2-4, with a tentative D call TRBD2 (6 bases). Deletions cut 11 bases from V and 1 base from J, with 15 bases between. The CDR3 length is 14 residues. The CDR3 protein is CASSEGPAKNIQYF. Here the CDR3 DNA reads TGTGCCTCCTCGGAGGGGCCCGCCAAAAACATTCAGTACTTC.

This clonotype appeared a few times. The rearrangement uses TRBV6-5 and TRBJ1-3; tentative D call: TRBD1 (6 bases). V lost 5 bases to trimming and J lost 2 bases, with 10 bases between them. Germline CDR1 is MNHEY and CDR2 is SVGAGI. This CDR3 has 14 amino acids. In DNA, the CDR3 is TGTGCCAGCAGTAACAGGGACGCTGGAAACACCATATATTTT. It is translated as CASSNRDAGNTIYF.

A few counts support this clonotype. J is TRBJ1-6 and V is TRBV5-1, with D possibly matching TRBD1 (5 bases). Trimming pared 4 bases from V and 9 bases from J, leaving 14 bases between. Germline V CDR1 and CDR2: SGHRS, YFSETQ. The CDR3 contains 14 residues. CDR3 sequence: CASSPSGPASPLHF. The CDR3 bases are TGCGCCAGCAGCCCCTCGGGGCCGGCTTCACCCCTCCACTTT.

The rearrangement joins TRBV6-2 or TRBV6-3 to TRBJ2-6; no clear D gene. V gave up 7 bases and J gave up 0 bases, with 16 bases separating them. The CDR3 has 17 residues. CDR1 is MNHEY, CDR2 SVGEGT, per germline. The CDR3 region is CASKFPWQTSGANVLTF. In nucleotides, the CDR3 is TGTGCCAGCAAGTTTCCATGGCAGACCTCTGGGGCCAACGTCCTGACTTTC.

This chain uses TRBV9 with TRBJ2-6; 8 nucleotides line up with TRBD1. Per germline, CDR1 SGDLS and CDR2 YYNGEE. V was clipped by 2 bases and J by 1 base; unmatched bases: 11. There are 19 residues in the CDR3. The CDR3 sequence: CASSVAQGAVRSGANVLTF. The CDR3 DNA reads as TGTGCCAGCAGCGTGGCCCAGGGGGCTGTACGGTCTGGGGCCAACGTCCTGACTTTC.

The chain uses TRBV4-3 and TRBJ2-1; the D gene is possibly TRBD2 (7 bases). CDR3 length: 16 amino acids. Looked up from germline, CDR1 is LGHNA and CDR2 is YSLEER. The V end lost 3 bases, the J end lost 4 bases, and 16 bases lay between the germline ends. The CDR3 coding sequence is TGCGCCAGCAGCCAGCTGGGGGGGGCGGGTTACAATGAGCAGTTCTTC. This gives the protein CASSQLGGAGYNEQFF.

The chain has TRBV7-9 and TRBJ1-1, with D possibly matching TRBD1 (6 bases). Trimming pared 4 bases from V and 0 bases from J, leaving 15 bases between. Germline CDR1 reads SEHNR; CDR2 reads FQNEAQ (reference sequence). The CDR3 runs to 16 residues. CDR3 residues: CASSSTWGQLNTEAFF. The CDR3 DNA reads TGTGCCAGCAGCTCGACCTGGGGACAACTGAACACTGAAGCTTTCTTT. Full variable domain (remainder filled in from reference TRBV7-9 and TRBJ1-1): DTGVSQNPRHKITKRGQNVTFRCDPISEHNRLYWYRQTLGQGPEFLTYFQNEAQLEKSRLLSDRFSAERPKGSFSTLEIQRTEQGDSAMYLCASSSTWGQLNTEAFFGQGTRLTVV.